The 27 T cell receptor beta chains in this list originate from one sample, sequenced in a study of cytomegalovirus exposure and HLA in healthy donors (dated 2017 in TCRdb). Libraries came from the immunoSEQ multiplex PCR assay. A mixture of 60 forward primers for TCR Vbeta segments and 13 reverse primers for TCR Jbeta segments was used in the multiplex PCR. TCRdb re-hosts the immuneACCESS table, in-frame sequences only. Its copies lack some clones; in the studies checked, an unresolved V gene accounts for under half of them, and the cause for the rest is not known. In this sample the table shows roughly 200,000 clones, 75% to 90% of which occur a single time. The ten largest clonotypes hold roughly 0.33% of the sample. Sequencing was performed on PBMCs. These receptors originate from a woman younger than 45 in good health and CMV-seronegative.

This clone was seen once. This chain links TRBV2 with TRBJ2-1; 8 bases agree with TRBD2. CDR3 size: 13 residues. Germline-derived CDR1 and CDR2 are SNHLY and FYNNEI. V was clipped by 6 bases and J by 2 bases; unmatched bases: 0. This CDR3 reads CASRTSAYNEQFF. The CDR3 DNA sequence: TGTGCCAGCAGGACTAGCGCCTACAATGAGCAGTTCTTC.

The CDR3, as DNA: TGTGCCACCAGCAGAGTACTAGCGGGAAATCATGAGCAGTTCTTC. Translated, it gives CATSRVLAGNHEQFF. The gene calls are TRBV15 and TRBJ2-1; 10 bases align to TRBD2. Germline trimming cut 1 base from V and 8 bases from J; bases unmatched to any gene: 5. Germline V gene lookup returns CDR1 LNHNV and CDR2 YYDKDF (reference sequence). CDR3 length: 15 residues.

The chain links TRBV5-6 to TRBJ2-7; TRBD2 agrees at 7 bases. CDR3 size: 14 residues. The germline gives CDR1 SGHDT, CDR2 YYEEEE. With 1 base clipped from V and 3 bases from J, the junction kept 4 bases outside the gene matches. For the CDR3, the DNA is TGTGCCAGCAGCTTGAACCGGGACTACTACGAGCAGTACTTC. Translated, it gives CASSLNRDYYEQYF.

The rearrangement uses TRBV4-1 and TRBJ2-1, with a possible D match to TRBD2 (5 bases). The germline V and J ends were trimmed by 4 bases and 0 bases, with 10 bases remaining between them. There are 15 residues in the CDR3. Germline V gives CDR1 MGHRA, CDR2 YSYEKL. The CDR3 is CASSRLGSSYNEQFF. The CDR3 region has the DNA TGCGCCAGCAGCCGGCTGGGGAGCTCCTACAATGAGCAGTTCTTC.

The chain recombines TRBV4-2 with TRBJ1-5; D is unclear. V shed 3 bases and J shed 5 bases, with 14 bases lying between them. This CDR3 has 15 residues. Looked up from germline, CDR1 is LGHNA and CDR2 is YNFKEQ. The CDR3 DNA reads as TGTGCCAGCAGCCATGTCAAGGGAGCCGATCAGCCCCAGCATTTT. It specifies CASSHVKGADQPQHF.

The chain has TRBV9 and TRBJ2-6, with a tentative D call TRBD1 (6 bases). CDR1 SGDLS and CDR2 YYNGEE come from the germline V gene. V lost 3 bases and J 2 bases, leaving 9 bases between the germline ends. This CDR3 spans 15 amino acids. As DNA, the CDR3 is TGTGCCAGCAGCGCAGAGGGGGCTGGGGCCAACGTCCTGACTTTC. Amino acids: CASSAEGAGANVLTF. The complete variable domain, with remaining parts taken from reference TRBV9 and TRBJ2-6, reads DSGVTQTPKHLITATGQRVTLRCSPRSGDLSVYWYQQSLDQGLQFLIQYYNGEERAKGNILERFSAQQFPDLHSELNLSSLELGDSALYFCASSAEGAGANVLTFGAGSRLTVL.

This clone was recorded only once. The chain has TRBV2 and TRBJ2-5; 9 positions agree with TRBD2. Germline V gene lookup returns CDR1 SNHLY and CDR2 FYNNEI. Unmatched junction bases numbered 4, after V lost 3 bases and J lost 2 bases. The CDR3 consists of 15 residues. CDR3 residues: CASSDRRGGQETQYF. The CDR3 DNA reads as TGTGCCAGCAGTGACCGGCGGGGGGGACAAGAGACCCAGTACTTC.

The V call is TRBV5-8, the J call TRBJ2-7; 9 nucleotides agree with TRBD2. The CDR3 contains 15 residues. With 3 bases clipped from V and 2 bases from J, the junction kept 6 bases outside the gene matches. Germline values: CDR1 SGHTS, CDR2 YDEGEE. CDR3 amino acids: CASSSTSGSPYEQYF. The DNA of the CDR3 is TGTGCCAGCAGCTCGACTAGCGGCTCCCCCTACGAGCAGTACTTC.

In DNA form, the CDR3 reads TGTGCCAACAAGAAGACTAGCGGGGGGGAAGAGACCCAGTACTTC. It codes for CANKKTSGGEETQYF. V usage is TRBV2 and J usage is TRBJ2-5; 14 bases map to TRBD2. CDR3 length: 15 residues. From germline, CDR1 is SNHLY and CDR2 FYNNEI. The junction had 7 bases not matched to a gene; V was cut back by 10 bases and J by 3 bases.

The CDR3 loop reads CASSSAGGQYYEQYF. For the CDR3, the DNA is TGTGCCAGCAGCTCCGCCGGAGGACAGTACTACGAGCAGTACTTC. The chain links TRBV7-9 to TRBJ2-7, with D maybe TRBD1 (6 bases). From germline, CDR1 is SEHNR and CDR2 FQNEAQ (reference sequence). The length of the CDR3 is 15 residues. Between the trimmed V and J ends, which lost 4 bases and 3 bases, there was a span of 16 bases.

V and J are TRBV5-4 and TRBJ2-2; a weak D match, TRBD1 (6 bases). Germline CDR1 reads SGHNT; CDR2 reads YYREEE (reference sequence). The V gene lost 3 bases and the J gene lost 5 bases, with 14 bases spanning the gap. The CDR3 has 15 residues. The CDR3 bases are TGTGCCAGCAGCTCAAAGGACAGAGCAACCGGGGAGCTGTTTTTT. Its translation is CASSSKDRATGELFF.

Remarks on this clone: The same CDR3 also results from other DNA sequences found in this sample. The chain recombines TRBV15 with TRBJ2-7; D is possibly TRBD2 (5 bases). Germline V gene data show CDR1 as LNHNV and CDR2 as YYDKDF (reference sequence). The CDR3 totals 14 residues. The ends were cut back, 0 bases at V and 4 bases at J, with 10 bases in the middle. The CDR3 DNA reads as TGTGCCACCAGCAGAGATCGGGGTCCTTACGAGCAGTACTTC. Its protein is CATSRDRGPYEQYF.

CDR3 loop: CASRPLAGGKKIEQFF. In DNA, the CDR3 is TGTGCCAGCAGACCTTTAGCGGGAGGGAAGAAGATTGAGCAGTTCTTC. The chain combines TRBV28 with TRBJ2-1; 11 nucleotides align to TRBD2. Germline V lookup: CDR1 MDHEN, CDR2 SYDVKM. After removal of 6 bases from V and 9 bases from J, the junction contained 13 bases not matched to a gene. This CDR3 region has 16 residues.

Notes on this clone: Other DNA sequences in this sample translate to the same CDR3. The genes are TRBV15 and TRBJ1-3; D not certain. The V and J ends lost 0 bases and 0 bases respectively, with 6 bases between them. There are 15 residues in the CDR3. The germline CDR1 and CDR2 sequences are LNHNV and YYDKDF (reference sequence). CDR3 in DNA: TGTGCCACCAGCAGAGACAGAGGCTCTGGAAACACCATATATTTT. Protein: CATSRDRGSGNTIYF.

The V call is TRBV6-5, the J call TRBJ2-7; D uncertain. Germline V CDR1 and CDR2: MNHEY, SVGAGI. This CDR3 has 14 amino acids. V lost 6 bases and J 3 bases, leaving 15 bases between the germline ends. The CDR3 region is CASRLWNGDYEQYF. In DNA, the CDR3 is TGTGCCAGCAGACTTTGGAACGGAGACTACGAGCAGTACTTC.

This chain uses TRBV5-4 with TRBJ2-5; D gene unclear. Trimming removed 0 bases from V and 2 bases from J, with 8 bases in between. CDR3 length equals 14 residues. CDR1 is SGHNT and CDR2 is YYREEE in the germline V gene (reference sequence). The CDR3 sequence: CASSLEPNQETQYF. Written as DNA, the CDR3 is TGTGCCAGCAGCTTGGAGCCGAATCAAGAGACCCAGTACTTC. Full variable domain (remainder filled in from reference TRBV5-4 and TRBJ2-5): ETGVTQSPTHLIKTRGQQVTLRCSSQSGHNTVSWYQQALGQGPQFIFQYYREEENGRGNFPPRFSGLQFPNYSSELNVNALELDDSALYLCASSLEPNQETQYFGPGTRLLVL.

The V and J genes are TRBV5-6 and TRBJ2-2, with unresolved D. The CDR3 sequence is 14 residues long. The V end lost 4 bases, the J end lost 2 bases, and 9 bases lay between the germline ends. Germline CDR1 is SGHDT and CDR2 is YYEEEE. For the CDR3, the DNA is TGTGCCAGCAGCCGCGGATTAAACACCGGGGAGCTGTTTTTT. Translation: CASSRGLNTGELFF.

The chain joins TRBV6-1 to TRBJ2-5; the match to TRBD1 covers 9 bases. This CDR3 is 13 amino acids long. The germline CDR1 and CDR2 sequences are MNHNS and SASEGT. V shed 4 bases, J shed 3 bases, and the junction held 0 bases outside the gene matches. The CDR3 DNA sequence: TGTGCCAGCAGTGGGACAGGGGAAGAGACCCAGTACTTC. Encoded protein: CASSGTGEETQYF.

This clone was seen a single time. This rearrangement joins TRBV18 to TRBJ1-1, with 8 bases lining up with TRBD1. CDR3 length: 14 residues. The germline gives CDR1 KGHSH, CDR2 LQKENI. V dropped 3 bases and J dropped 0; count of bases not matched to a gene: 0. For the CDR3, the DNA is TGTGCCAGCTCACCGGACAGGGTGAACACTGAAGCTTTCTTT. Protein product: CASSPDRVNTEAFF.

This chain uses TRBV10-3 with TRBJ2-1; 14 bases are shared with TRBD2. This CDR3 has 17 amino acids. The J segment lost 8 bases and the V segment lost 5 bases, leaving 11 bases of the junction unmatched. Germline V CDR1 and CDR2: ENHRY, SYGVKD. The DNA of the CDR3 is TGTGCCATCAGTCTCTCCGGGACTAGCGGGAGTATCTATGAGCAGTTCTTC. It yields the protein CAISLSGTSGSIYEQFF.

The chain couples TRBV7-9 to TRBJ2-1; 11 bases line up with TRBD2. Germline lookup yields CDR1 SEHNR and CDR2 FQNEAQ (reference sequence). This CDR3 is 16 amino acids long. J was trimmed by 9 bases and V by 2 bases; bases with no gene match: 9. The CDR3 sequence is CASSLLSGGEGSEQFF. The CDR3 bases are TGTGCCAGCAGCTTACTTAGCGGGGGGGAAGGTAGTGAGCAGTTCTTC.

This chain uses TRBV7-8 with TRBJ2-7, with TRBD2 as a possible D gene (5 bases). This CDR3 comprises 16 residues. Trimming removed 5 bases from V and 3 bases from J, with 20 bases in between. In germline, CDR1 is SGHVS, CDR2 FQNEAQ. Written as DNA, the CDR3 is TGTGCCAGCAGCCCGACTACGAGCACTAGGGACTACGAGCAGTACTTC. This codes for CASSPTTSTRDYEQYF.

This clone was counted once. Additional DNA sequences in this sample encode the identical CDR3. The rearrangement joins TRBV7-2 to TRBJ2-7, with TRBD1 as a possible D gene (5 bases). Germline V gives CDR1 SGHTA, CDR2 FQGNSA. The CDR3 extends over 14 amino acids. V was clipped by 1 base and J by 1 base, with 8 bases between them. The CDR3 bases are TGTGCCAGCAGCTTAGGGAGACAGTCCTACGAGCAGTACTTC. Its translation: CASSLGRQSYEQYF.

V and J are TRBV6-6 and TRBJ2-3, with D uncertain. V was shortened by 8 bases and J by 2 bases, with 5 bases between the two germline ends. Germline lookup yields CDR1 MNHNY and CDR2 SVGAGI (reference sequence). The CDR3 has 11 residues. The CDR3 coding sequence is TGTGCCAGCGGGCACACAGATACGCAGTATTTT. The encoded protein is CASGHTDTQYF.

This clone occurred a few times. J is TRBJ1-1 and V is TRBV5-6; perhaps TRBD1 as D (5 bases). V shed 4 bases and J shed 3 bases, with 13 bases lying between them. Germline V gene sequence: CDR1 SGHDT, CDR2 YYEEEE. The CDR3 covers 14 residues. The CDR3 region is CASSLGVADTEAFF. CDR3 nucleotides: TGTGCCAGCAGCCTGGGGGTTGCGGACACTGAAGCTTTCTTT.

The rearrangement links TRBV27 to TRBJ2-7, with 8 nucleotides matching TRBD1. V lost 1 base and J lost 7; bases outside the gene matches: 12. The CDR3 runs to 16 residues. Germline CDR1 and CDR2: MNHEY and SMNVEV (reference sequence). The CDR3 region has the DNA TGTGCCAGCAGTTTATTTTCGAGGGCAGGGGGCTTAGAGCAGTACTTC. Protein: CASSLFSRAGGLEQYF.

A note on this clone: The junction and the germline gene differ at one end; a read error may be behind it. The chain links TRBV5-1 to TRBJ2-7; D unresolved. This CDR3 is 14 amino acids long. From germline, CDR1 is SGHRS and CDR2 YFSETQ. CDR3 region: CASSLGPGSDEQYF. DNA for the CDR3: TGCGCCAGCAGCTTGGGTCCTGGCTCCGACGAGCAGTACTTC.